Each of the 30 T cell receptor beta chains below was sequenced from the same sample in a study of shared clonotypes between healthy human individuals. Naive-designated CD8 cells lacked CD45RO, were positively enriched for CCR7, and omitted terminally differentiated effector memory CD45RA+ cells. Using immunoSEQ multiplex PCR, the repertoire was profiled, and TCRdb retains in-frame clones only, with some absent. The data hold about 2.2 million clones, with 93% observed a single time. Sequencing used naive CD8+ T cells from PBMCs. These receptors came from a man aged 18-30 years in good health. Some clones in this sample may be carry-over from other donors' samples.

This clone was observed a handful of times. The chain is built from TRBV7-9 and TRBJ2-1; possibly TRBD2 for D (7 bases). Germline CDR1 is SEHNR and CDR2 is FQNEAQ (reference sequence). There are 16 residues in the CDR3. The V end was cut by 5 bases, the J end by 2 bases, with 16 bases between. The CDR3 region is CASSHRQGRAYNEQFF. The DNA of the CDR3 is TGTGCCAGCAGCCACCGCCAGGGGAGGGCCTACAATGAGCAGTTCTTC. The full variable domain, its missing parts supplied by reference TRBV7-9 and TRBJ2-1, is DTGVSQNPRHKITKRGQNVTFRCDPISEHNRLYWYRQTLGQGPEFLTYFQNEAQLEKSRLLSDRFSAERPKGSFSTLEIQRTEQGDSAMYLCASSHRQGRAYNEQFFGPGTRLTVL.

This chain links TRBV5-6 with TRBJ1-2; TRBD1 might be the D (5 bases). The germline V gene encodes CDR1 SGHDT and CDR2 YYEEEE. Trimming took off 5 bases at V and 2 bases at J, with 10 bases between the two ends. The CDR3 consists of 13 residues. The CDR3 reads CASRQQENYGYTF. In nucleotides, the CDR3 is TGTGCCAGCAGGCAACAGGAAAACTATGGCTACACCTTC. The full variable domain, with the rest looked up from reference TRBV5-6 and TRBJ1-2, is DAGVTQSPTHLIKTRGQQVTLRCSPKSGHDTVSWYQQALGQGPQFIFQYYEEEERQRGNFPDRFSGHQFPNYSSELNVNALLLGDSALYLCASRQQENYGYTFGSGTRLTVV.

This rearrangement joins TRBV7-6 to TRBJ2-7; 8 bases map to TRBD2. Looked up from germline, CDR1 is SGHVS and CDR2 is FNYEAQ. The length of the CDR3 is 14 residues. Germline trimming cut 5 bases from V and 0 bases from J; bases unmatched to any gene: 3. The CDR3 region is CASSPAGASYEQYF. CDR3 sequence (DNA): TGTGCCAGCAGCCCAGCGGGGGCCTCCTACGAGCAGTACTTC.

The V call is TRBV30, the J call TRBJ2-7, with D maybe TRBD1 (6 bases). The CDR3 is 15 residues long. Germline values: CDR1 GTSNPN, CDR2 SVGIG (reference sequence). Between the trimmed V and J ends, which lost 2 bases and 3 bases, there was a span of 17 bases. CDR3 DNA: TGTGCCTGGAGTCCTCCTCTTGTAGGGGGCTACGAGCAGTACTTC. Its translation: CAWSPPLVGGYEQYF.

J is TRBJ1-4 and V is TRBV5-1, with TRBD1 matching over 8 bases. Germline values: CDR1 SGHRS, CDR2 YFSETQ. Trimming cost V 3 bases and J 3 bases; bases outside gene matches: 4. This CDR3 is built from 15 residues. The CDR3 DNA follows: TGCGCCAGCAGCTGGGGACAGGAAGCTAATGAAAAACTGTTTTTT. This translates into CASSWGQEANEKLFF.

The J gene is TRBJ2-3, the V gene TRBV29-1, with D possibly being TRBD2 (6 bases). CDR1 and CDR2 from the germline V gene are SQVTM and ANQGSEA. The CDR3 covers 13 residues. The CDR3 reads CTSLGTSTDTQYF. CDR3 sequence (DNA): TGCACTTCTTTGGGGACTAGCACAGATACGCAGTATTTT.

The chain recombines TRBV28 with TRBJ2-1, with D perhaps TRBD1 (5 bases). Trimming stripped 1 base from V and 6 bases from J, with 13 bases between. There are 15 residues in the CDR3. CDR1 and CDR2 from the germline V gene are MDHEN and SYDVKM. CDR3 in amino acids: CASSLSLRVINEQFF. DNA for the CDR3: TGTGCCAGCAGTTTATCTCTCAGGGTGATCAATGAGCAGTTCTTC.

The chain uses TRBV7-9 and TRBJ1-2, with TRBD1 identical over 8 bases. Trimming removed 3 bases from V and 2 bases from J; junction bases left unmatched: 5. Germline V gives CDR1 SEHNR, CDR2 FQNEAQ (reference sequence). The CDR3 contains 15 residues. CDR3 DNA: TGTGCCAGCAGCTTCCAAGGACAGGGAAACTATGGCTACACCTTC. As protein: CASSFQGQGNYGYTF.

This rearrangement joins TRBV10-2 to TRBJ1-2; D ambiguous. The length of the CDR3 is 12 residues. Germline assignment: CDR1 WSHSY and CDR2 SAAADI. The V end was cut by 4 bases, the J end by 2 bases, with 5 bases between. CDR3 coding DNA: TGCGCCAGCAGTGGGGGAAACTATGGCTACACCTTC. Protein: CASSGGNYGYTF.

V is TRBV29-1 and J is TRBJ2-7, with 8 bases that match TRBD1. The V gene's germline CDR1 is SQVTM and CDR2 ANQGSEA. Unmatched junction bases numbered 9, after V lost 6 bases and J lost 2 bases. The CDR3 spans 14 residues. The CDR3 DNA follows: TGCAGCGTAGGACAGGGCCCAGGGACCTACGAGCAGTACTTC. Translated: CSVGQGPGTYEQYF.

The rearrangement links TRBV27 to TRBJ2-1, with D possibly called TRBD1 or TRBD2 (5 bases each). CDR1 and CDR2 (germline): MNHEY, SMNVEV (reference sequence). This CDR3 is built from 16 residues. With 3 bases removed from V and 1 base from J, the gap between germline ends came to 13 bases. This CDR3 reads CASSFILAGSYNEQFF. The CDR3 bases are TGTGCCAGCAGTTTCATCCTAGCAGGGTCCTACAATGAGCAGTTCTTC.

This clone was seen more than once but under ten times. This chain connects TRBV7-9 to TRBJ1-4, with unresolved D. Germline V gives CDR1 SEHNR, CDR2 FQNEAQ (reference sequence). Between the trimmed V and J ends, which lost 3 bases and 11 bases, there was a span of 10 bases. The CDR3 covers 12 residues. This CDR3 is CASSLNLEKLFF. CDR3 in DNA: TGTGCCAGCAGCTTGAACCTCGAGAAACTGTTTTTT.

The rearrangement joins TRBV4-3 to TRBJ1-4, with a weak D call TRBD1 (6 bases). Germline values: CDR1 LGHNA, CDR2 YSLEER. V was shortened by 2 bases and J by 7 bases, with 14 bases between the two germline ends. The CDR3 runs to 15 residues. CDR3 in amino acids: CASSQTGLRGEKLFF. Written as DNA, the CDR3 is TGCGCCAGCAGCCAAACAGGGCTTCGGGGTGAAAAACTGTTTTTT.

The chain links TRBV21-1 to TRBJ2-3; the D call in the table, TRBD2, was not verified against the DNA. TRBV21-1 represents a pseudogene. This CDR3 spans 18 amino acids. DNA of the CDR3: TGTGCCAGCAGCCTCGCGGGGGTCCAATATTGGTCAACAGGTACGCAGTATTTT. Protein product: CASSLAGVQYWSTGTQYF.

The chain recombines TRBV30 with TRBJ2-5; D tentatively fits TRBD1 or TRBD2 (5 bases each). The J call may not be correct, given that the DNA end is closer to TRBJ2-7. Germline CDR1 reads GTSNPN; CDR2 reads SVGIG (reference sequence). The CDR3 is 14 residues long. CDR3 sequence: CAWSVGWGTYEQYF. The CDR3 region has the DNA TGTGCCTGGAGTGTAGGCTGGGGGACCTACGAGCAGTACTTC.

The gene calls are TRBV19 and TRBJ2-7; TRBD2 is a possible D gene (5 bases). CDR1 LNHDA and CDR2 SQIVND come from the germline V gene (reference sequence). V lost 10 bases, J lost 0 bases, and 16 bases lay in between. The CDR3 length is 14 residues. The CDR3 loop reads CATTLSEDSYEQYF. In nucleotides, the CDR3 is TGTGCCACCACCCTGTCGGAGGACTCCTACGAGCAGTACTTC.

The chain is built from TRBV7-9 and TRBJ2-7; D may match TRBD1 or TRBD2 (5 bases each). Germline V gene sequence: CDR1 SEHNR, CDR2 FQNEAQ (reference sequence). The CDR3 covers 14 residues. Trimming left V 5 bases short and J 4 bases short, with 15 bases between. The CDR3 region has the DNA TGTGCCAGCAGCCTAAGCGGACATCCGTACGAGCAGTACTTC. It yields the protein CASSLSGHPYEQYF.

The CDR3 coding sequence is TGTGCCAGCAGTACCTCCGGGACGCCGATAGCGGGCAATCAGCCCCAGCATTTT. This gives the protein CASSTSGTPIAGNQPQHF. V is TRBV27 and J is TRBJ1-5; a weak D match, TRBD1 (5 bases). CDR1 is MNHEY and CDR2 is SMNVEV in the germline V gene (reference sequence). Trimming left V 5 bases short and J 2 bases short, with 22 bases between. The CDR3 consists of 18 residues.

The chain recombines TRBV5-5 with TRBJ2-7; D gene unclear. The V end was cut by 1 base, the J end by 2 bases, with 22 bases between. Germline CDR1 reads SGHKS; CDR2 reads YYEKEE (reference sequence). This CDR3 has 18 residues. The CDR3, as DNA: TGTGCCAGCAGCTTGTACCCAGCATTGAGTTCCGGAGCCTACGAGCAGTACTTC. Translated, it gives CASSLYPALSSGAYEQYF.

The J gene is TRBJ1-2, the V gene TRBV28, with 10 bases aligning to TRBD1. The CDR3 spans 17 residues. With V trimmed by 3 bases and J by 4 bases, 11 bases remained unmatched. The V gene's germline CDR1 is MDHEN and CDR2 SYDVKM. This CDR3 reads CASSFAFFGDRGYGYTF. The CDR3 region has the DNA TGTGCCAGCAGTTTCGCGTTTTTTGGGGACAGGGGCTATGGCTACACCTTC.

V and J are TRBV7-2 and TRBJ2-5, with 9 bases identical to TRBD1. After removal of 4 bases from V and 5 bases from J, the junction contained 5 bases not matched to a gene. This CDR3 contains 14 residues. CDR1 is SGHTA and CDR2 is FQGNSA in the germline V gene. The CDR3 nucleotides read TGTGCCAGCAGCTGGGACAGGGTCGGGGAGACCCAGTACTTC. Translating it yields CASSWDRVGETQYF.

The rearrangement joins TRBV6-5 to TRBJ1-5, with D uncertain. The CDR3 extends over 14 amino acids. Looked up from germline, CDR1 is MNHEY and CDR2 is SVGAGI. Trimming took off 6 bases at V and 0 bases at J, with 9 bases between the two ends. The CDR3 DNA follows: TGTGCCAGCAGCCCCCAAACTAGCAATCAGCCCCAGCATTTT. Amino acid sequence: CASSPQTSNQPQHF.

The V call is TRBV11-2, the J call TRBJ2-5; D possibly corresponds to TRBD1 (6 bases). The length of the CDR3 is 16 residues. V shed 2 bases and J shed 2 bases, with 15 bases lying between them. CDR1 SGHAT and CDR2 FQNNGV come from the germline V gene. The CDR3 region has the DNA TGTGCCAGCAGCTTATTCGACAGGAACTGGCAAGAGACCCAGTACTTC. Its protein is CASSLFDRNWQETQYF.

This clone was counted once. The CDR3 spells CASGWEYTEAFF. In DNA, the CDR3 is TGTGCCAGCGGGTGGGAGTACACTGAAGCTTTCTTT. The chain joins TRBV5-8 to TRBJ1-1; D is unresolved. This CDR3 comprises 12 residues. The germline gives CDR1 SGHTS, CDR2 YDEGEE. V shed 7 bases and J shed 3 bases, with 10 bases lying between them.

The chain joins TRBV4-1 to TRBJ2-5, with no clear D. Germline V gene data show CDR1 as MGHRA and CDR2 as YSYEKL. V lost 8 bases and J 2 bases, leaving 15 bases between the germline ends. The CDR3 runs 14 residues. The CDR3 loop reads CASSDVLGQETQYF. The CDR3 DNA is TGCGCCAGCTCTGATGTGCTGGGGCAAGAGACCCAGTACTTC.

The rearrangement links TRBV28 to TRBJ1-4, with TRBD1 identical over 8 bases. Germline loops: CDR1 MDHEN, CDR2 SYDVKM. Trimming at V came to 3 bases and at J to 7 bases, leaving 4 bases not matched to a gene. This CDR3 has 14 residues. CDR3 protein: CASSLLTGGEKLFF. CDR3 DNA: TGTGCCAGCAGTTTGCTCACAGGGGGTGAAAAACTGTTTTTT. Using reference TRBV28 and TRBJ1-4 for the parts outside the CDR3, the full variable domain is DVKVTQSSRYLVKRTGEKVFLECVQDMDHENMFWYRQDPGLGLRLIYFSYDVKMKEKGDIPEGYSVSREKKERFSLILESASTNQTSMYLCASSLLTGGEKLFFGSGTQLSVL.

This sequence joins TRBV5-5 and TRBJ2-7; D call uncertain. This CDR3 region has 15 residues. V lost 0 bases and J lost 1, with 11 bases in between. CDR1 SGHKS and CDR2 YYEKEE come from the germline V gene (reference sequence). The CDR3 DNA reads TGTGCCAGCAGCTTGGTAGCCAGCACGTCCTACGAGCAGTACTTC. The encoded protein is CASSLVASTSYEQYF.

The V and J genes are TRBV28 and TRBJ2-1; D may be TRBD2 (5 bases). V was cut by 2 bases and J by 4 bases, with 12 bases left in between. The CDR3 runs 15 residues. In germline, CDR1 is MDHEN, CDR2 SYDVKM. CDR3: CASSLRGIYYNEQFF. The CDR3 bases are TGTGCCAGCAGTTTAAGAGGGATCTATTACAATGAGCAGTTCTTC.

This chain connects TRBV2 to TRBJ1-1, with D possibly TRBD1 on 5 matching bases. The V and J ends lost 0 bases and 3 bases respectively, with 11 bases between them. CDR1 and CDR2 (germline): SNHLY, FYNNEI. The CDR3 loop spans 15 amino acids. The CDR3 bases are TGTGCCAGCAGTGAAGCGCTTAGGGACTACACTGAAGCTTTCTTT. It yields the protein CASSEALRDYTEAFF. Combining the CDR3 with reference TRBV2 and TRBJ1-1 gives the whole variable domain EPEVTQTPSHQVTQMGQEVILRCVPISNHLYFYWYRQILGQKVEFLVSFYNNEISEKSEIFDDQFSVERPDGSNFTLKIRSTKLEDSAMYFCASSEALRDYTEAFFGQGTRLTVV.

The chain couples TRBV27 to TRBJ1-2, with 7 bases that match TRBD1. Per the germline V gene, CDR1 is MNHEY and CDR2 is SMNVEV (reference sequence). Trimming removed 8 bases from V and 4 bases from J; junction bases left unmatched: 4. This CDR3 contains 12 residues. CDR3 coding DNA: TGTGCCAGCGGGAACAGGGGCTATGGCTACACCTTC. Encoded protein: CASGNRGYGYTF.